This T cell receptor beta chain was observed in a study of blood T cell repertoires in COVID-19. Study-wide background: Italy, Spain and the United States were the sources of the convalescent and acute COVID-19 samples. The cDNA or gDNA used as material had been derived from T cells, B-cell-depleted T cells, or PBMCs.

CDR1 MNHEY and CDR2 SVGAGI come from the germline V gene. There are 15 residues in the CDR3. Trimming cost V 3 bases and J 4 bases, with 12 bases left between them. Repertoires were generated with immunoSEQ multiplex PCR, while TCRdb's copy carries only in-frame clones and drops some. The repertoire includes about 170,000 clones, under 85% of them detected once, and approximately 12% sits in the top ten. Individuals aged about 18 to 89 years were recruited from some 26 US areas. In Cohort 3, a recovered donor had either two negative PCRs, clearance, or symptom resolution. Sequencing used PBMCs or T cells enriched from blood (not recorded which). The chain has TRBV6-5 and TRBJ1-4; D perhaps matches TRBD1 (5 bases). This clonotype was obtained from a man in his fifties who had recovered from COVID-19. Here the CDR3 reads CASSYGLGVNEKLFF. The CDR3 bases are TGTGCCAGCAGTTATGGTTTAGGGGTTAATGAAAAACTGTTTTTT.